This T cell receptor (beta chain) appears in the sequencing data of a study of regulatory T cells in long-lasting Graves disease. A word on this clonotype: This may be a read error, as it is one base from a much larger clone.

Time point defined: persistent/refractory GD, antithyroid drugs over 5 years with positive TRAb. Preparation of the TCR library used RNA extracted from PBMCs. Graves' disease diagnoses used American Thyroid Association guidelines. Recruitment took place at an endocrinology department in Xi'an, China. Through Arm-PCR of CDR3 regions and iRepertoire HTBI primers, TCR beta libraries were built. MiXCR, run by TCRdb on the multiplex PCR reads, gives a single entry per CDR3 protein. The data show 310,000 or so distinct CDR3 sequences, with approximately 20% seen just once and roughly 50% held by the top ten. The source was peripheral blood mononuclear cells (PBMCs), collected when the disease was refractory, from a patient treated with antithyroid drugs. This TCR came from a female donor with Graves disease.

CDR3 sequence: CAGSFGIGEAFF. The CDR3, as DNA: TGTGCCGGCAGTTTCGGGATTGGCGAAGCTTTCTTT. The chain carries TRBV6-4 and TRBJ1-1, with D unclear. The V gene's germline CDR1 is MRHNA and CDR2 SNTAGT. This CDR3 spans 12 amino acids.